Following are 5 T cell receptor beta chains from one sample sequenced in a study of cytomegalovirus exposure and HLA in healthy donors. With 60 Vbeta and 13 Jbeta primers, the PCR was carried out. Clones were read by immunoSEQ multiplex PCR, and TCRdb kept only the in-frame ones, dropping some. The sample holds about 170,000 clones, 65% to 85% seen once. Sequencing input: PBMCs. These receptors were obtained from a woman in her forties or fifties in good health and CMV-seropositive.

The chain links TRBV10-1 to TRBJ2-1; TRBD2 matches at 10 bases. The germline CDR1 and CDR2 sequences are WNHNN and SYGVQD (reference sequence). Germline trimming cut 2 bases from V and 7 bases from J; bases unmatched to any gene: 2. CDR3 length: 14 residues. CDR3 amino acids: CASSEKRGGNEQFF. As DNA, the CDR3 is TGCGCCAGCAGTGAGAAGCGGGGGGGGAATGAGCAGTTCTTC.

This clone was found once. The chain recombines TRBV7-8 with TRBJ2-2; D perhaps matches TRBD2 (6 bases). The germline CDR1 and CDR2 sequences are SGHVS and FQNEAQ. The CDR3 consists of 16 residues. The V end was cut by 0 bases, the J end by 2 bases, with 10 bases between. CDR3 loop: CASSLARRGNTGELFF. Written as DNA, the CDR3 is TGTGCCAGCAGCTTAGCGCGGAGGGGAAACACCGGGGAGCTGTTTTTT.

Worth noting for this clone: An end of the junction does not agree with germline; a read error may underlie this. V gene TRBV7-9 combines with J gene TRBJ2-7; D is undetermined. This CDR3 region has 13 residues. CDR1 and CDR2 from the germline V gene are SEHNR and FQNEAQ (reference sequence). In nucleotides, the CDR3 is TGTGCCAGCAGCTTAGACTTGCGCGCCACTTTTGACTTC. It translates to CASSLDLRATFDF.

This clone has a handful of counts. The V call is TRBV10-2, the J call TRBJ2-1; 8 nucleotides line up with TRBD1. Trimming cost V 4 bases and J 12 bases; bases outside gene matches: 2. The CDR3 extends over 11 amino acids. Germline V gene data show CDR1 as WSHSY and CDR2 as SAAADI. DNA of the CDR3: TGCGCCAGCAGTGTCGACAGGGGGCAGTTCTTC. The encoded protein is CASSVDRGQFF.

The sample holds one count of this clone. DNA for the CDR3: TGTGCCAGCAGCTTAACGGCTGGACAGGGAGAGGATGGCTACACCTTC. It codes for CASSLTAGQGEDGYTF. The gene calls are TRBV7-3 and TRBJ1-2; 8 bases line up with TRBD1. Trimming cost V 0 bases and J 6 bases; bases outside gene matches: 9. CDR1 SGHTA and CDR2 FQGTGA come from the germline V gene. The CDR3 length is 16 residues.